This TCR beta chain is drawn from a study of T cells after yellow fever vaccination. CDR3 length: 14 amino acids. The V and J ends lost 3 bases and 5 bases, in that order; junction bases with no gene match: 4. Via MiXCR, TCRdb re-called the 5' RACE reads, giving one row per CDR3 protein. Altogether under 250,000 distinct CDR3 sequences are present, about 3% being singletons, with the ten largest covering approximately 3.5%. Here the sequenced sample was CD4+ T cells sorted from PBMCs, taken 10 days after the yellow fever booster vaccination. This sequence was found in a man aged 18 to 35 who received the YFV17D yellow fever vaccine. This rearrangement joins TRBV12-3 or TRBV12-4 to TRBJ2-4; 7 nucleotides match TRBD1. CDR3 DNA: TGTGCCAGCAGTTTCACAGGGGCCCAAAACATTCAGTACTTC. This translates into CASSFTGAQNIQYF.